The next 6 T cell receptor beta chains were all read from a single sample in a study of T cells in Graves' hyperthyroidism and ophthalmopathy. From RNA transcripts, TCR beta CDR3 regions were amplified. Initially, a first-round RT-PCR of the TCR CDR3 employed the HTBI primer set. TCRdb called the multiplex PCR reads again in MiXCR, with one record for every CDR3 protein. The repertoire holds 250,000 to 300,000 distinct CDR3 sequences, with around 19% as singletons. Material for sequencing was blood. These TCRs come from a man aged 50-59 years with Graves' ophthalmopathy.

Ten or more counts support this clonotype. One junction end disagrees with the germline gene, perhaps due to a read error. The rearrangement joins TRBV18 to TRBJ2-7; D is uncertain. The germline V gene has CDR1 KGHSH and CDR2 LQKENI. The CDR3 spans 14 residues. CDR3 nucleotides: TGTGCCAGCTCAACACCACAAGAGGCGTACGAGCAGTACTTC. Encoded protein: CASSTPQEAYEQYF.

The table lists this clonotype with many counts. The chain joins TRBV11-3 to TRBJ2-3, with a weak D call TRBD1 (6 bases). The CDR3 length is 16 residues. V was cut by 5 bases and J by 0 bases, with 15 bases left in between. Germline loops: CDR1 SGHNT, CDR2 YENEEA. The CDR3 loop reads CASSRRGRGSTDTQYF. For the CDR3, the DNA is TGTGCCAGCAGCCGCCGGGGCAGGGGAAGCACAGATACGCAGTATTTT.

This clonotype was seen ten or more times. The chain links TRBV11-3 to TRBJ2-1, with 13 bases identical to TRBD2. The J segment lost 6 bases and the V segment lost 1 base, leaving 3 bases of the junction unmatched. The CDR3 sequence is 16 residues long. Germline V lookup: CDR1 SGHNT, CDR2 YENEEA. The CDR3 region is CASSLGTSGSLNEQFF. CDR3 coding DNA: TGTGCCAGCAGCTTAGGGACTAGCGGGAGCCTCAATGAGCAGTTCTTC.

The chain carries TRBV7-9 and TRBJ2-1, with 8 bases aligning to TRBD1. The CDR3 consists of 15 residues. Germline lookup yields CDR1 SEHNR and CDR2 FQNEAQ (reference sequence). Trimming cost V 1 base and J 7 bases; bases outside gene matches: 6. The CDR3 region has the DNA TGTGCCAGCAGCTTAGGACAGGGGAGAAAAAATGAGCAGTTCTTC. Translating gives CASSLGQGRKNEQFF.

The table lists this clonotype with many counts. The rearrangement links TRBV3-1 to TRBJ2-7; D not resolved. Germline V CDR1 and CDR2: LGHDT, YNNKEL (reference sequence). V lost 0 bases, J lost 3 bases, and 15 bases lay in between. CDR3 length: 16 residues. The CDR3 coding sequence is TGTGCCAGCAGCCAAGACAGATCCGGGCGGCTCTACGAGCAGTACTTC. As protein: CASSQDRSGRLYEQYF.

V is TRBV20-1 and J is TRBJ2-7, with 14 bases identical to TRBD2. CDR1 and CDR2 from the germline V gene are DFQATT and SNEGSKA (reference sequence). The ends lost 0 bases at V and 2 bases at J; junction bases unmatched: 15. The CDR3 loop spans 20 amino acids. CDR3 amino acids: CSARDHLGTSGSAGAYEQYF. CDR3 DNA sequence: TGCAGTGCTAGAGATCATTTAGGGACTAGCGGGAGTGCGGGAGCCTACGAGCAGTACTTC.